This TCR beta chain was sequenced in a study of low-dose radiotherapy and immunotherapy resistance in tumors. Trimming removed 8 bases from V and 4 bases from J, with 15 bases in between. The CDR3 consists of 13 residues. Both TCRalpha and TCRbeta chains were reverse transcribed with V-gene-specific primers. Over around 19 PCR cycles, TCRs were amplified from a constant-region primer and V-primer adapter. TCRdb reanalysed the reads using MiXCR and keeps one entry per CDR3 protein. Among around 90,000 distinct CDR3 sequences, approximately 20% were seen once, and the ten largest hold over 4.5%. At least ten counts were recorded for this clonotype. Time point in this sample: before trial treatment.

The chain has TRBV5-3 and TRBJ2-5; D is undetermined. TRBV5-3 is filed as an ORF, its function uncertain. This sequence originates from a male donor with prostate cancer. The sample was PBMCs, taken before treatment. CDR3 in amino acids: CASHLTSGETQYF. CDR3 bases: TGTGCCAGCCACCTTACGTCTGGAGAGACCCAGTACTTC.